Sequencing of this TCR beta chain was carried out in a study of blood T cells in healthy people across ages. Study observations and caveats: The authors considered diversity estimates from one million T cells to be underestimates.

A second PCR, run for roughly 7 to 11 cycles, used a sample-barcoded 5' primer plus a J-beta primer mix. TCRdb re-called the 5' RACE reads with MiXCR, one entry per CDR3 protein. Among about 1.5 million distinct CDR3 sequences, 40% to 45% were seen once, and the ten largest hold around 4%. Concerning this clonotype: What it binds is not known.

The CDR3 length is 18 residues. The V end lost 4 bases, the J end lost 0 bases, and 18 bases lay between the germline ends. The V gene's germline CDR1 is LGHNA and CDR2 YSLEER. This receptor was obtained from a woman younger than 30 in good health. The sequenced sample was blood. The chain uses TRBV4-3 and TRBJ2-2; the D gene could be TRBD1 or TRBD2 (6 bases each). DNA of the CDR3: TGCGCCAGCAGCCCAGGAGGAGGGGACAAAGCGAACACCGGGGAGCTGTTTTTT. Amino acids: CASSPGGGDKANTGELFF.